A single T cell receptor beta chain is shown here with its context. This could be a read error, since a much larger clone is one nucleotide away. Hyperthyroidism had been newly diagnosed in patients aged 18 to 65, and its duration was under 2 months. Amplification targeted TCR beta CDR3 regions from RNA transcripts. A first-round RT-PCR of the TCR CDR3 used the HTBI primer set. Via MiXCR, TCRdb re-called the multiplex PCR reads, giving one row per CDR3 protein. Of under 300,000 distinct CDR3 sequences in the sample, 13% are singletons; the top ten hold roughly 7.5%. The data are from a study of T cells in Graves' hyperthyroidism and ophthalmopathy. Germline lookup yields CDR1 KGHDR and CDR2 SFDVKD. This CDR3 has 13 residues.

This receptor was identified in a woman aged 25-40 years with Graves' hyperthyroidism that later progressed to Graves' ophthalmopathy. What was sequenced was blood. The chain employs TRBV24-1 and TRBJ1-2; D unresolved. CDR3 nucleotide sequence: TGTACCACCAGTGATTTCGGAGAAACTGGCTACACCTTC. Its translation: CTTSDFGETGYTF.